The subject of this entry is one TCR beta chain. This entry belongs to a study of blood T cell repertoires in COVID-19. At the level of the study: The analysed material was cDNA or gDNA that came from T cells, B-cell-depleted T cells, or PBMCs.

Ages ranged from about 18 to 89 years, with residence in around 24 US areas. Participants' own reports of clinical history determined their cohort assignment. Assay: immunoSEQ multiplex PCR; the TCRdb copy retains only in-frame clones and omits some. The table shows under 450,000 clones, with 70% to 90% occurring only once. The TCR originated in a man aged 30 to 39 who had recovered from COVID-19. The material sequenced was PBMCs or T cells enriched from blood (not recorded which).

CDR3 nucleotide sequence: TGTGCCAGCAGCTTATCCTCTGGGACAGGGACCTACGAGCAGTACTTC. Its protein product is CASSLSSGTGTYEQYF. The chain employs TRBV7-9 and TRBJ2-7; 9 nucleotides agree with TRBD1. The CDR3 sequence is 16 residues long. The germline V gene has CDR1 SEHNR and CDR2 FQNEAQ (reference sequence). V dropped 2 bases and J dropped 2; count of bases not matched to a gene: 7.